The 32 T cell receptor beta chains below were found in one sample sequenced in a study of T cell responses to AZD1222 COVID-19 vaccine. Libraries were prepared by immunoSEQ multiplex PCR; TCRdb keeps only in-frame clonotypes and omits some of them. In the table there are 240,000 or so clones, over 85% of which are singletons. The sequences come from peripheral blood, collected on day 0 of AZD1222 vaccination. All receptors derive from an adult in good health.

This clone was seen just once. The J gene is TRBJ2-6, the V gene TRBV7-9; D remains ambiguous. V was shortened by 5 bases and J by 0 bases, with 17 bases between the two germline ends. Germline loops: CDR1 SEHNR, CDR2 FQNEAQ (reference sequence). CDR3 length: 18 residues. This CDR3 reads CASSPKPQSRSGANVLTF. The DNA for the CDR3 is TGTGCCAGCAGCCCCAAACCACAGAGCCGCTCTGGGGCCAACGTCCTGACTTTC.

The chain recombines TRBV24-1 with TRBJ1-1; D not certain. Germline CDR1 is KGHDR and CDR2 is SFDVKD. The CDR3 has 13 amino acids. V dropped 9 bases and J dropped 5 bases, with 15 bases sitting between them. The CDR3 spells CATAGSLETEAFF. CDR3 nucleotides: TGTGCCACCGCCGGGTCTCTAGAAACTGAAGCTTTCTTT.

CDR3 nucleotides: TGTGCCACCGGAGGGAGGGGTCGTGAAAAACTGTTTTTT. As protein: CATGGRGREKLFF. The chain carries TRBV3-1 (or the pseudogene TRBV3-2) and TRBJ1-4, with D possibly being TRBD1 (5 bases). V was shortened by 10 bases and J by 7 bases, with 16 bases between the two germline ends. Germline assignment: CDR1 LGHDT and CDR2 YNNKEL (reference sequence). CDR3 length: 13 residues.

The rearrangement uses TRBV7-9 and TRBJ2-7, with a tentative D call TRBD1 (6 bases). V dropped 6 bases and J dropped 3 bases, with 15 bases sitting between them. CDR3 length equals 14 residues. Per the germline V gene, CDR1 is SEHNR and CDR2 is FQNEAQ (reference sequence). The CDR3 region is CASREQGPVYEQYF. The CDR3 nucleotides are TGTGCCAGCAGGGAACAGGGTCCCGTCTACGAGCAGTACTTC.

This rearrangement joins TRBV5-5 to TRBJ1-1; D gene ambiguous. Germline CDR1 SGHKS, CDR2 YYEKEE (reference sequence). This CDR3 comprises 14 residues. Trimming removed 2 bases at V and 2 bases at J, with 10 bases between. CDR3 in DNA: TGTGCCAGCAGCTTAGACCAGTCCAACACTGAAGCTTTCTTT. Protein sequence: CASSLDQSNTEAFF.

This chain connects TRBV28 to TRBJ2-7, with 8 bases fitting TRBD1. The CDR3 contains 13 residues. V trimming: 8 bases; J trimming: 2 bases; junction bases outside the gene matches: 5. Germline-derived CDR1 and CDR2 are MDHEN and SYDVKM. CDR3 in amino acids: CASGQGRTYEQYF. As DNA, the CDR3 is TGTGCCAGCGGACAGGGTAGGACCTACGAGCAGTACTTC. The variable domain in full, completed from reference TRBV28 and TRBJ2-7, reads DVKVTQSSRYLVKRTGEKVFLECVQDMDHENMFWYRQDPGLGLRLIYFSYDVKMKEKGDIPEGYSVSREKKERFSLILESASTNQTSMYLCASGQGRTYEQYFGPGTRLTVT.

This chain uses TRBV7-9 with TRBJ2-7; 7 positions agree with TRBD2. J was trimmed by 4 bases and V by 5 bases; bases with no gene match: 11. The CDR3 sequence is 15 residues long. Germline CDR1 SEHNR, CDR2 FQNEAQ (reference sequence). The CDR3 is CASSPAPSGTYEQYF. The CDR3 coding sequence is TGTGCCAGCAGCCCAGCCCCGAGCGGGACTTACGAGCAGTACTTC.

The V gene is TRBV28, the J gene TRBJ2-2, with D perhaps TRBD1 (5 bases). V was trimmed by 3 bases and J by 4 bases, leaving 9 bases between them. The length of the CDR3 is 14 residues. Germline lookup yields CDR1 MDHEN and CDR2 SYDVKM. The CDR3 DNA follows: TGTGCCAGCAGTTTGACAGTTATCACCGGGGAGCTGTTTTTT. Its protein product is CASSLTVITGELFF. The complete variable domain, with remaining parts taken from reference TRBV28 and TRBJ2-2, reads DVKVTQSSRYLVKRTGEKVFLECVQDMDHENMFWYRQDPGLGLRLIYFSYDVKMKEKGDIPEGYSVSREKKERFSLILESASTNQTSMYLCASSLTVITGELFFGEGSRLTVL.

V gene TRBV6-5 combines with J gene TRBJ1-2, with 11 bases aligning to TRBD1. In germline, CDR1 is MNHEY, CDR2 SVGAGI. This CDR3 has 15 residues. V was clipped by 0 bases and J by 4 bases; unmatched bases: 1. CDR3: CASSYSGTGGYGYTF. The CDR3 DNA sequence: TGTGCCAGCAGTTACTCTGGGACAGGGGGCTATGGCTACACCTTC.

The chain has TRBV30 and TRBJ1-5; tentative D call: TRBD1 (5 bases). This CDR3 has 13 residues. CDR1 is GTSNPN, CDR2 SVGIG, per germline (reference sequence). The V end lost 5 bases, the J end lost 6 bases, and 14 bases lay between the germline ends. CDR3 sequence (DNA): TGTGCCTGGGCCCAGCGCGGGGGTCAGCCCCAGCATTTT. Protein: CAWAQRGGQPQHF. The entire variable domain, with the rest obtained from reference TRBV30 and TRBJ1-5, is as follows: SQTIHQWPATLVQPVGSPLSLECTVEGTSNPNLYWYRQAAGRGLQLLFYSVGIGQISSEVPQNLSASRPQDRQFILSSKKLLLSDSGFYLCAWAQRGGQPQHFGDGTRLSIL.

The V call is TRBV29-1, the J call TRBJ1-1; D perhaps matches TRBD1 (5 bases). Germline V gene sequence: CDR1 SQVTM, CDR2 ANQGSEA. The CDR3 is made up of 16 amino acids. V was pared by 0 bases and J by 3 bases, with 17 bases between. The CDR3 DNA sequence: TGCAGCGTTGAAGAAATCTGGCTGGCGGGGGACACTGAAGCTTTCTTT. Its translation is CSVEEIWLAGDTEAFF.

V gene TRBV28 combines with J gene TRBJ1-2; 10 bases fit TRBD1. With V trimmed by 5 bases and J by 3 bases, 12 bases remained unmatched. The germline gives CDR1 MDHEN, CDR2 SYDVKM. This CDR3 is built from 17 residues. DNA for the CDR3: TGTGCCAGCAGTCCCCGACAGGGGGCCACTATAGACTATGGCTACACCTTC. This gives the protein CASSPRQGATIDYGYTF.

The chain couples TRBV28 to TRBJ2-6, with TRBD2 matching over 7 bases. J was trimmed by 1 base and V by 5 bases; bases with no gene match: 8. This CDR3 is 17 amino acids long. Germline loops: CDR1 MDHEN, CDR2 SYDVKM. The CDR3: CASSPMGGSSGANVLTF. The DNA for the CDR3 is TGTGCCAGCAGTCCCATGGGGGGGAGTTCTGGGGCCAACGTCCTGACTTTC.

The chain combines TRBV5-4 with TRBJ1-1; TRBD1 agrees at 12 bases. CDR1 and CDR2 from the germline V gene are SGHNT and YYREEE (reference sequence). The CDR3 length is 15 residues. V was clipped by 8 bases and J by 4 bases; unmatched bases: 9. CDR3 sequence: CASSRDRGQGTEAFF. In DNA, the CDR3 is TGTGCCAGTAGCCGGGACAGGGGGCAGGGCACTGAAGCTTTCTTT.

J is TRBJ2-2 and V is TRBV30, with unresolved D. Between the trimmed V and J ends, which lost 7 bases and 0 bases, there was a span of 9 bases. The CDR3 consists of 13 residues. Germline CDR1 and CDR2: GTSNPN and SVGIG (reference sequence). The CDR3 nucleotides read TGTGCCTCGAGAAATACGAACACCGGGGAGCTGTTTTTT. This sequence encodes CASRNTNTGELFF.

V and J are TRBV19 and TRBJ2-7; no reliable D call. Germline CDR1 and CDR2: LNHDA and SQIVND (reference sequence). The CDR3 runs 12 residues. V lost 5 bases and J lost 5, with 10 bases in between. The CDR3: CASSGMANEQYF. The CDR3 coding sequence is TGTGCCAGTAGTGGAATGGCGAACGAGCAGTACTTC.

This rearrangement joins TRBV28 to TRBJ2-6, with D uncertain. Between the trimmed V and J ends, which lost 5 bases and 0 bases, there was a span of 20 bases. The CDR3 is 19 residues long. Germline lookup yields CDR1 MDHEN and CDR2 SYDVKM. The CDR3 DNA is TGTGCCAGCAGTCTCTGGGGTCAGTCCGTCCGCTCTGGGGCCAACGTCCTGACTTTC. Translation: CASSLWGQSVRSGANVLTF.

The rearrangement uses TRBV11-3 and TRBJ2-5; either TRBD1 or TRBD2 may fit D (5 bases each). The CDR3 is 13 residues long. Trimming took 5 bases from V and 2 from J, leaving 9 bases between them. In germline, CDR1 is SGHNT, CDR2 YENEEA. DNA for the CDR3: TGTGCCAGCAGCCCGGGACCACAAGAGACCCAGTACTTC. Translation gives CASSPGPQETQYF.

The CDR3 DNA sequence: TGCGCCAGCAGCACACCCGGGACAAGGAGCTCCTACGAGCAGTACTTC. It is translated as CASSTPGTRSSYEQYF. The chain is built from TRBV5-1 and TRBJ2-7; the D gene is possibly TRBD1 (6 bases). This CDR3 comprises 16 residues. Trimming left V 4 bases short and J 0 bases short, with 17 bases between. Germline lookup yields CDR1 SGHRS and CDR2 YFSETQ.

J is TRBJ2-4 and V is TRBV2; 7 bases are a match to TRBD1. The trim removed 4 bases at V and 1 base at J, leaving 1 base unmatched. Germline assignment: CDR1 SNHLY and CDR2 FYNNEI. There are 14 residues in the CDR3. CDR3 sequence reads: CASSAQGAKNIQYF. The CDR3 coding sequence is TGTGCCAGCAGTGCACAGGGGGCCAAAAACATTCAGTACTTC.

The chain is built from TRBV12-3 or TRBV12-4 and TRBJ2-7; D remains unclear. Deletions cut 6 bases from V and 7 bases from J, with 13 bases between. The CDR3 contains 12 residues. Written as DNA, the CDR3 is TGTGCCAGCAGAACCCTTATGGGGGAGCAGTACTTC. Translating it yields CASRTLMGEQYF.

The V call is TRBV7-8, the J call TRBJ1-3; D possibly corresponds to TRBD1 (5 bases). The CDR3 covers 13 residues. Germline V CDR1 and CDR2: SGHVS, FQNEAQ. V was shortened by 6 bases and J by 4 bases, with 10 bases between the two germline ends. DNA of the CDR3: TGTGCCAGCAGGCCAGGGCCAGGAAACACCATATATTTT. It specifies CASRPGPGNTIYF.

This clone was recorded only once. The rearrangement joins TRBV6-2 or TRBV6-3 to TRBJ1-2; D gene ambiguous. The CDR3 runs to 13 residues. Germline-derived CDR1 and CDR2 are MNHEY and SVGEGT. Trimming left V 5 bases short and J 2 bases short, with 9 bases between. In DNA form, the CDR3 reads TGTGCCAGCAGTCCCAACACGAACTATGGCTACACCTTC. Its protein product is CASSPNTNYGYTF.

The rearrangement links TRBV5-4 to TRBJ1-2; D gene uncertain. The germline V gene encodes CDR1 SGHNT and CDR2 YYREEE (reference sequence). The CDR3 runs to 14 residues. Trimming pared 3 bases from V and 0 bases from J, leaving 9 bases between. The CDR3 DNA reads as TGTGCCAGCAGCTCCCCGGGAACTAACTATGGCTACACCTTC. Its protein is CASSSPGTNYGYTF.

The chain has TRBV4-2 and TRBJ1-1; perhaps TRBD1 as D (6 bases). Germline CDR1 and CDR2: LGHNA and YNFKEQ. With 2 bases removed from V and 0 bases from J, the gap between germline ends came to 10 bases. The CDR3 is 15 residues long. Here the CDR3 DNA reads TGTGCCAGCAGCCAACCACAGGGCCTGAACACTGAAGCTTTCTTT. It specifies CASSQPQGLNTEAFF.

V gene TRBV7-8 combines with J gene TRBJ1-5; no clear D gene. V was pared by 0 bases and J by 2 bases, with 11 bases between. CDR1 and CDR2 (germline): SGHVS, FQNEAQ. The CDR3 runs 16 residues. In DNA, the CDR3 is TGTGCCAGCAGCTTAGCCCGGACCGTACGCAATCAGCCCCAGCATTTT. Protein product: CASSLARTVRNQPQHF. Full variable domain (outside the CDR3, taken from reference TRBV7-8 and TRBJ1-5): GAGVSQSPRYKVAKRGQDVALRCDPISGHVSLFWYQQALGQGPEFLTYFQNEAQLDKSGLPSDRFFAERPEGSVSTLKIQRTQQEDSAVYLCASSLARTVRNQPQHFGDGTRLSIL.

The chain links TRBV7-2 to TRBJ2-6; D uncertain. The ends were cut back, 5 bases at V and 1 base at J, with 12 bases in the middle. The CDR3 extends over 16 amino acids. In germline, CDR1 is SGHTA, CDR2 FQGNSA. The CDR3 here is CASSENAVSGANVLTF. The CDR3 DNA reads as TGTGCCAGCAGCGAAAACGCGGTGTCTGGGGCCAACGTCCTGACTTTC.

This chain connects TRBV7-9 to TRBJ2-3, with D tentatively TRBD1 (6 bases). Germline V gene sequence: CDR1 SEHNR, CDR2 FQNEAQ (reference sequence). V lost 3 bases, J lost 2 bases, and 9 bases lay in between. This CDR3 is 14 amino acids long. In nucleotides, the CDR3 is TGTGCCAGCAGCTTGAGGGGGAACACAGATACGCAGTATTTT. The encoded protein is CASSLRGNTDTQYF.

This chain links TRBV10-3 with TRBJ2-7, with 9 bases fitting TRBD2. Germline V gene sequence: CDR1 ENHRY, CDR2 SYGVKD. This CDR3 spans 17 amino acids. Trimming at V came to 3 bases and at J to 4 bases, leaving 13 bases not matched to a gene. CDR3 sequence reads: CAISDPGVSGGGYEQYF. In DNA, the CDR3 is TGTGCCATCAGTGACCCCGGTGTTAGCGGGGGAGGGTACGAGCAGTACTTC.

In nucleotides, the CDR3 is TGTGCCAGCAGCACCAGGGTAGCGGGGGCCCGGGAGACCCAGTACTTC. Protein: CASSTRVAGARETQYF. The V and J genes are TRBV7-9 and TRBJ2-5; 9 bases line up with TRBD2. The CDR3 extends over 16 amino acids. Germline CDR1 and CDR2: SEHNR and FQNEAQ (reference sequence). V gave up 5 bases and J gave up 5 bases; unmatched junction bases: 12.

The CDR3 here is CASRSGNYGYTF. The CDR3 nucleotides are TGTGCCAGCAGGTCCGGAAACTATGGCTACACCTTC. The chain carries TRBV6-6 and TRBJ1-2; D not certain. The V end lost 6 bases, the J end lost 2 bases, and 7 bases lay between the germline ends. The CDR3 has 12 residues. Germline assignment: CDR1 MNHNY and CDR2 SVGAGI (reference sequence).

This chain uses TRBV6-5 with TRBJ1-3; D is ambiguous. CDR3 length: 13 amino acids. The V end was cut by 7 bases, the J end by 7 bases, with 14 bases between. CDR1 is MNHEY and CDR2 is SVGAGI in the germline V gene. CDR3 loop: CASTLSPSNTIYF. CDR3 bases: TGTGCCAGCACGCTTTCCCCTAGTAACACCATATATTTT.